Listed below are T cell receptor beta chains from one sample, sequenced in a study of early T cells in non-severe SARS-CoV-2 infection. Each CDR3 protein gets one entry after TCRdb re-called the 5' RACE reads with MiXCR. There are about 73,000 distinct CDR3 sequences in the sample; around 13% occur only once, and over 11% lies in the top ten. Sequences were obtained from whole blood. Receptors were obtained from an adult who was a healthcare worker with PCR-confirmed SARS-CoV-2 infection or an uninfected control (not recorded which). The CDR3 runs from the conserved cysteine through the conserved F or W. The D gene is left open where the match is weak. Size tells how often a clone was seen (once, few, many) or the class of an expanded clone, and some rows leave it out.

>.|TRBV10-1|TRBJ1-2|.
CASSDEALPPHHLPASPYGYTF
TGCGCCAGCAGTGATGAAGCGCTCCCGCCACACCACTTGCCCGCATCCCCCTATGGCTACACCTTC
>.|TRBV5-6|TRBJ1-6|TRBD1
CASSPGTGGRTRISPLHF
TGTGCCAGCAGCCCCGGGACAGGGGGCCGAACTAGGATCTCACCCCTCCACTTT
>.|TRBV29-1|TRBJ2-3|TRBD2
CSVEDSLAGGNTDTQYF
TGCAGCGTTGAAGACTCCCTAGCGGGGGGTAACACAGATACGCAGTATTTT
>.|TRBV29-1|TRBJ2-2|.
CSVGTRVGTGELFF
TGCAGCGTGGGGACCCGGGTAGGGACCGGGGAGCTGTTTTTT
>few|TRBV4-1|TRBJ1-4|.
CASSQDPAANEKLFF
TGCGCCAGCAGCCAAGATCCAGCAGCTAATGAAAAACTGTTTTTT
>few|TRBV6-5|TRBJ2-3|TRBD1
CASSYETGQGLDTQYF
TGTGCCAGCAGTTACGAAACGGGACAGGGGCTAGATACGCAGTATTTT
>.|TRBV5-5|TRBJ2-7|.
CASSFRTSIYEQYF
TGTGCCAGCAGTTTTCGCACTAGCATCTACGAGCAGTACTTC
>few|TRBV29-1|TRBJ2-2|TRBD1
CSTRDRGTGELFF
TGCAGCACCCGGGACAGGGGCACCGGGGAGCTGTTTTTT
>many|TRBV20-1|TRBJ1-2|.
CSALDYGYTF
TGCAGTGCTCTGGACTATGGCTACACCTTC
>.|TRBV20-1|TRBJ2-3|TRBD2
CSAREQRGGWDTQYF
TGCAGTGCTAGAGAACAGCGGGGGGGCTGGGATACGCAGTATTTT
>many|TRBV7-8|TRBJ1-5|.
CASSLERRSSGQPQHF
TGTGCCAGCAGCTTAGAGCGGCGGTCAAGCGGGCAGCCCCAGCATTTT
>once|TRBV7-9|TRBJ2-3|.
CASSPASNLLTDTQYF
TGTGCCAGCAGCCCGGCCAGTAATCTTCTCACAGATACGCAGTATTTT
>few|TRBV10-3|TRBJ2-3|.
CAISESRYTQYF
TGTGCCATCAGTGAGTCCCGTTATACGCAGTATTTT
>few|TRBV18|TRBJ1-2|.
CASSPPGPEADGYTF
TGTGCCAGCTCACCCCCGGGGCCAGAGGCGGATGGCTACACCTTC
>.|TRBV5-8|TRBJ1-5|TRBD1
CASSKGTGGLSNQPQHF
TGTGCCAGCAGCAAGGGGACAGGGGGTCTTAGCAATCAGCCCCAGCATTTT
>few|TRBV20-1|TRBJ2-2|.
CSATATTGELFF
TGCAGTGCTACCGCAACTACCGGGGAGCTGTTTTTT
>.|TRBV30|TRBJ2-1|.
CAWSLTGFPWNEQFF
TGTGCCTGGAGTCTGACAGGCTTCCCTTGGAATGAGCAGTTCTTC
>many|TRBV28|TRBJ2-6|TRBD1
CALQDRSSGANVLTF
TGTGCCCTTCAGGACAGGAGCTCTGGGGCCAACGTCCTGACTTTC
>many|TRBV6-5|TRBJ1-2|TRBD1
CASSYSRDSTFDGYTF
TGTGCCAGCAGTTACTCGAGGGACAGCACTTTTGATGGCTACACCTTC
>.|TRBV28|TRBJ2-2|TRBD1
CASSQDREGIGELFF
TGTGCCAGCAGTCAGGACAGGGAAGGAATCGGGGAGCTGTTTTTT
>.|TRBV12-3/TRBV12-4|TRBJ1-2|.
CASSLGAPQITYTF
TGTGCCAGCAGCTTAGGGGCCCCTCAGATTACCTACACCTTC
>many|TRBV6-4|TRBJ2-3|.
CASSNGASTDTQYF
TGTGCCAGCAGTAACGGCGCTAGCACAGATACGCAGTATTTT
>.|TRBV11-2|TRBJ2-7|TRBD1
CASSLVRTGGYEQYF
TGTGCCAGCAGCTTAGTTCGGACAGGGGGGTACGAGCAGTACTTC
>few|TRBV7-2|TRBJ1-1|.
CASSLDTGMVTRTEAFF
TGTGCCAGCAGCTTAGATACAGGGATGGTGACTAGGACTGAAGCTTTCTTT
>.|TRBV6-5|TRBJ1-4|.
CASSYSRSEKLFF
TGTGCCAGCAGTTACTCTAGGTCGGAAAAACTGTTTTTT
>.|TRBV2|TRBJ2-3|.
CASRPGHNTDTQYF
TGTGCCAGCAGACCGGGACACAACACAGATACGCAGTATTTT
>.|TRBV20-1|TRBJ2-7|.
CSARRSPYELYF
TGCAGTGCTAGGCGGTCCCCCTACGAGCTGTACTTC
>many|TRBV6-1|TRBJ2-7|TRBD1
CASNQQGIIAYEQYF
TGTGCCAGCAACCAACAGGGGATTATAGCGTACGAGCAGTACTTC
>.|TRBV11-1|TRBJ1-6|.
CASSPSDGRNSPLHF
TGTGCCAGCAGCCCCTCAGACGGTCGGAATTCACCCCTCCACTTT
>few|TRBV6-2/TRBV6-3|TRBJ1-2|TRBD1
CASREWTGTIDYTF
TGTGCCAGCAGGGAATGGACAGGGACAATCGACTACACCTTC
>.|TRBV28|TRBJ2-3|TRBD2
CASNLPGLGQYF
TGTGCCAGCAACCTTCCGGGACTAGGGCAGTATTTT
>many|TRBV27|TRBJ2-6|TRBD1
CASSFLRGTGAAGANVLTF
TGTGCCAGCAGTTTTCTCCGCGGGACAGGGGCTGCTGGGGCCAACGTCCTGACTTTC
>many|TRBV5-1|TRBJ2-1|TRBD2
CASSLDGTRQFF
TGCGCCAGCAGCTTGGACGGGACTAGGCAGTTCTTC
>many|TRBV27|TRBJ1-1|.
CASTRRFRGPTDTEAFF
TGTGCCAGCACCAGACGATTCAGGGGTCCCACGGATACTGAAGCTTTCTTT
>many|TRBV6-1|TRBJ2-2|TRBD1
CASSEPRDRFSIGELFF
TGTGCCAGCAGTGAGCCCAGGGACAGGTTTTCAATCGGGGAGCTGTTTTTT
>few|TRBV14|TRBJ1-5|.
CASSQVPRDFGRQPQHF
TGTGCCAGCAGCCAAGTGCCCCGGGACTTCGGACGTCAGCCCCAGCATTTT
>many|TRBV5-5|TRBJ1-2|.
CASSFPGTYGYTF
TGTGCCAGCAGCTTCCCAGGAACCTATGGCTACACCTTC
>.|TRBV5-6|TRBJ2-3|.
CASSQRRTHEDTQYF
TGTGCCAGCAGCCAACGCCGCACGCATGAAGATACGCAGTATTTT
>few|TRBV29-1|TRBJ2-7|TRBD1
CSVRGTGGITYEQYF
TGCAGCGTTAGAGGTACAGGGGGAATTACCTACGAGCAGTACTTC
>.|TRBV3-1|TRBJ2-1|TRBD2
CASSQEKGLAPGYEQFF
TGTGCCAGCAGCCAAGAAAAAGGACTAGCCCCAGGGTATGAGCAGTTCTTC
>few|TRBV7-2|TRBJ2-3|TRBD1
CASSSGTGKSLDTQYF
TGTGCCAGCAGCTCCGGGACAGGGAAGTCCTTGGATACGCAGTATTTT
>few|TRBV12-3/TRBV12-4|TRBJ2-3|.
CASSLADGDTQYF
TGTGCCAGCAGTTTAGCTGACGGGGATACGCAGTATTTT
>few|TRBV3-1|TRBJ2-5|.
CASSPPRGETQYF
TGTGCCAGCAGCCCCCCCAGGGGAGAGACCCAGTACTTC
>few|TRBV4-1|TRBJ1-1|.
CASSPGGLPLENTEAFF
TGCGCCAGCAGCCCGGGGGGCCTTCCTTTGGAGAACACTGAAGCTTTCTTT
>few|TRBV6-5|TRBJ1-1|TRBD1
CASSYSNRGDTEAFF
TGTGCCAGCAGTTACTCGAACAGGGGGGACACTGAAGCTTTCTTT
>few|TRBV29-1|TRBJ2-7|.
CSVVGGTAYEQYF
TGCAGCGTTGTTGGGGGGACAGCCTACGAGCAGTACTTC
>few|TRBV2|TRBJ1-1|.
CASTSRGNTEAFF
TGTGCCAGCACCTCTAGGGGAAACACTGAAGCTTTCTTT
>.|TRBV4-1|TRBJ1-2|TRBD1
CASSQGLTGNYGYTF
TGCGCCAGCAGCCAGGGCCTGACAGGGAATTATGGCTACACCTTC
>few|TRBV28|TRBJ2-1|.
CASSLNRLSEQFF
TGTGCCAGCAGCCTTAACCGTCTGAGTGAGCAGTTCTTC
>.|TRBV29-1|TRBJ1-1|TRBD1
CSVDPSGQGADTEAFF
TGCAGCGTTGATCCCTCGGGCCAGGGGGCAGACACTGAAGCTTTCTTT